Listed below are T cell receptor beta chains from one sample, sequenced in a study of CD8+CD57+ T cells in acquired aplastic anemia. From the reads, TCRdb called clonotypes with MiXCR, one entry per CDR3 protein. The data hold around 150,000 distinct CDR3 sequences, with 71% observed a single time. The sample consisted of sorted CD4+, CD8+, or CD8+CD57+ T cells (not recorded which) from PBMCs. The receptors here all came from a human donor with aplastic anemia. Both conserved end residues are part of each CDR3. D genes are given only for firm matches. Only part of the rows carry a size: once, few, many, or a class if the clone is expanded.

TRBD2	TRBV20-1	TRBJ2-5	few	CSGGGSRETQYF	TGCAGTGGAGGCGGGAGTAGAGAGACCCAGTACTTC
.	TRBV13	TRBJ2-5	.	CASSTPLGETQYF	TGTGCCAGCAGCACACCCTTAGGAGAGACCCAGTACTTC
.	TRBV2	TRBJ1-2	once	CASSEVTGTGSGGYTF	TGTGCCAGCAGTGAAGTAACGGGCACAGGATCAGGTGGCTACACCTTC
.	TRBV19	TRBJ1-1	.	CASSMRYGDTEAFF	TGTGCCAGTAGTATGAGGTACGGGGACACTGAAGCTTTCTTT
TRBD1	TRBV20-1	TRBJ1-2	.	CSTHSGGGNGYTF	TGCAGTACCCACTCAGGGGGCGGCAATGGCTACACCTTC
.	TRBV6-4	TRBJ1-1	few	CASMRQPNTEAFF	TGTGCCAGCATGAGACAGCCGAACACTGAAGCTTTCTTT
.	TRBV7-8	TRBJ1-4	.	CASSLADRDEKLFF	TGTGCCAGCAGCTTAGCGGACAGAGATGAAAAACTGTTTTTT
TRBD1	TRBV29-1	TRBJ2-3	once	CSVEALTGFGTDTQYF	TGCAGCGTTGAAGCGCTGACAGGGTTCGGTACAGATACGCAGTATTTT
.	TRBV7-9	TRBJ1-1	.	CASSYGRETEAFF	TGTGCCAGCAGCTACGGGCGCGAAACTGAAGCTTTCTTT
.	TRBV20-1	TRBJ1-1	.	CSASRSGVLSNTEAFF	TGCAGTGCCAGTAGATCAGGGGTCCTATCGAACACTGAAGCTTTCTTT
TRBD2	TRBV19	TRBJ2-7	.	CASSKAGLAYEQYF	TGTGCCAGTAGTAAAGCGGGACTAGCCTACGAGCAGTACTTC
.	TRBV15	TRBJ2-5	.	CATSRTTGETQYF	TGTGCCACCAGCAGAACTACGGGCGAGACCCAGTACTTC
.	TRBV19	TRBJ2-1	.	CARSPTGTQQFF	TGTGCCAGGTCCCCAACAGGGACCCAGCAGTTCTTC
TRBD1	TRBV7-8	TRBJ2-5	.	CASSAGQGKTQYF	TGTGCCAGCAGCGCGGGACAGGGAAAGACCCAGTACTTC
.	TRBV15	TRBJ2-3	.	CATSGELTDSGTDTQYF	TGTGCCACCAGCGGGGAGTTGACCGATTCAGGCACAGATACGCAGTATTTT
.	TRBV9	TRBJ2-2	.	CASSPPGAAGTGELFF	TGTGCCAGCAGTCCGCCAGGGGCCGCGGGGACCGGGGAGCTGTTTTTT
.	TRBV20-1	TRBJ1-5	few	CSARDAGKDAQPQHF	TGCAGTGCTAGAGATGCAGGGAAGGACGCCCAGCCCCAGCATTTT
.	TRBV25-1	TRBJ1-2	.	CASSTPFYGYTF	TGTGCCAGCAGTACTCCCTTCTATGGCTACACCTTC